A single sample gave rise to the 10 T cell receptor beta chains below, sequenced in a study of cytomegalovirus exposure and HLA in healthy donors. PCR amplification relied on 60 Vbeta primers (plus 13 Jbeta primers). Measured with immunoSEQ multiplex PCR; TCRdb has only the in-frame clones, and not every one. The data hold about 190,000 clones, with about 13% observed a single time. The sequencing input was PBMCs. The source of these receptors is a man aged 50-59 years in good health and CMV-seropositive.

In this sample, this clone turned up a few times. The genes are TRBV10-3 and TRBJ1-1; D call uncertain. This CDR3 is built from 15 residues. Trimming took off 10 bases at V and 0 bases at J, with 18 bases between the two ends. Per germline, CDR1 ENHRY and CDR2 SYGVKD. This chain's CDR3 is CATAAELSLNTEAFF. CDR3 bases: TGTGCCACCGCGGCAGAACTGAGTTTGAACACTGAAGCTTTCTTT.

This clone has a handful of counts. J is TRBJ2-7 and V is TRBV10-3; 8 positions agree with TRBD1. CDR3 length equals 12 residues. V shed 5 bases, J shed 6 bases, and the junction held 3 bases outside the gene matches. Germline V gene sequence: CDR1 ENHRY, CDR2 SYGVKD. The CDR3, as DNA: TGTGCCATCAGTCGGACAGGGCTCGAGCAGTACGTC. This codes for CAISRTGLEQYV.

This chain connects TRBV5-6 to TRBJ1-2; D unresolved. Trimming shortened V by 0 bases and J by 1 base, and 16 bases separated the two germline ends. There are 17 residues in the CDR3. Germline CDR1 SGHDT, CDR2 YYEEEE. For the CDR3, the DNA is TGTGCCAGCAGCTTGGACTGGGCCGCTTTGGGTAACTATGGCTACACCTTC. It encodes CASSLDWAALGNYGYTF. Filled out from reference TRBV5-6 and TRBJ1-2, the complete variable domain reads DAGVTQSPTHLIKTRGQQVTLRCSPKSGHDTVSWYQQALGQGPQFIFQYYEEEERQRGNFPDRFSGHQFPNYSSELNVNALLLGDSALYLCASSLDWAALGNYGYTFGSGTRLTVV.

The rearrangement uses TRBV4-2 and TRBJ2-2; weak D call: TRBD2 (5 bases). V was shortened by 0 bases and J by 6 bases, with 14 bases between the two germline ends. Germline CDR1 and CDR2: LGHNA and YNFKEQ. CDR3 length: 16 residues. CDR3 loop: CASSQESGELAGELFF. The CDR3 nucleotides read TGTGCCAGCAGCCAAGAAAGTGGGGAGTTAGCCGGGGAGCTGTTTTTT.

The chain carries TRBV6-1 and TRBJ1-3; the match to TRBD1 covers 8 bases. Germline CDR1 is MNHNS and CDR2 is SASEGT. V trimming: 6 bases; J trimming: 2 bases; junction bases outside the gene matches: 0. The CDR3 has 13 amino acids. This chain's CDR3 is CASRQGAGNTIYF. CDR3 nucleotides: TGTGCCAGCAGACAGGGGGCTGGAAACACCATATATTTT.

Only a few counts were recorded for this clone. Different DNA sequences within this sample yield the same CDR3. The chain couples TRBV7-2 to TRBJ2-2; 8 bases are a match to TRBD2. This CDR3 region has 13 residues. Trimming removed 5 bases from V and 6 bases from J; junction bases left unmatched: 2. From germline, CDR1 is SGHTA and CDR2 FQGNSA. CDR3 sequence: CASSLGLAGELFF. The CDR3 region has the DNA TGTGCCAGCAGCCTGGGACTAGCCGGGGAGCTGTTTTTT. The full variable domain, in which reference TRBV7-2 and TRBJ2-2 provide the parts outside the CDR3, is GAGVSQSPSNKVTEKGKDVELRCDPISGHTALYWYRQSLGQGLEFLIYFQGNSAPDKSGLPSDRFSAERTGGSVSTLTIQRTQQEDSAVYLCASSLGLAGELFFGEGSRLTVL.

The chain links TRBV5-1 to TRBJ1-2; no definite D call. V gave up 4 bases and J gave up 0 bases, with 13 bases separating them. CDR1 and CDR2 from the germline V gene are SGHRS and YFSETQ. The CDR3 spans 15 residues. The CDR3 DNA reads as TGCGCCAGCAGCCCAGGTAGTGAAGCTAACTATGGCTACACCTTC. Protein: CASSPGSEANYGYTF.

The sample holds a few counts of this clone. The chain recombines TRBV28 with TRBJ1-1; D ambiguous. The CDR3 extends over 14 amino acids. Germline loops: CDR1 MDHEN, CDR2 SYDVKM. The V and J ends lost 6 bases and 1 base respectively, with 12 bases between them. CDR3 region: CASSQRYRNTEAFF. In DNA form, the CDR3 reads TGTGCCAGCAGCCAGAGGTATAGGAACACTGAAGCTTTCTTT.

This clone was found a few times. The chain couples TRBV2 to TRBJ2-2; D is undetermined. CDR3 size: 14 residues. Germline CDR1 is SNHLY and CDR2 is FYNNEI. The V and J ends lost 3 bases and 5 bases respectively, with 10 bases between them. The CDR3 sequence: CASSEQTVTGELFF. The DNA of the CDR3 is TGTGCCAGCAGTGAGCAGACTGTGACCGGGGAGCTGTTTTTT.

V usage is TRBV15 and J usage is TRBJ1-4; 9 nucleotides line up with TRBD1. Looked up from germline, CDR1 is LNHNV and CDR2 is YYDKDF (reference sequence). The CDR3 has 17 amino acids. V was clipped by 2 bases and J by 1 base; unmatched bases: 5. As DNA, the CDR3 is TGTGCCACCAGCAGAACCTACAGGGGGCAAACTAATGAAAAACTGTTTTTT. It yields the protein CATSRTYRGQTNEKLFF.